The clone carrying this TCR beta chain was seen repeatedly, ten times or more. The CDR3 spans 12 residues. Trimming pared 0 bases from V and 2 bases from J, leaving 1 base between. The TCR beta CDR3 region was amplified from genomic DNA, with two rounds of multiplex PCR being used for the amplification. For every TRBV and TRBJ gene, a specific primer was used in first-round PCR. TCRdb itself ran the multiplex PCR reads through MiXCR, one entry per CDR3 protein. The table includes 38,000 or so distinct CDR3 sequences, roughly a quarter detected once. The sample originates from a study of prognosis after radiotherapy for stage I lung cancer.

V gene TRBV12-3 or TRBV12-4 combines with J gene TRBJ1-1, with D hard to call. Sequenced material: PBMCs, taken before or after stereotactic body radiation therapy (not recorded which). The clonotype was recovered from a donor of 50 years or more with non-small cell lung cancer. CDR3 in amino acids: CASSLANTEAFF. CDR3 in DNA: TGTGCCAGCAGTTTAGCCAACACTGAAGCTTTCTTT.